Given below is one TCR beta chain in context. The antigen remains unidentified. Germline assignment: CDR1 LGHNA and CDR2 YSLEER. The germline V and J ends were trimmed by 4 bases and 5 bases, with 9 bases remaining between them. This CDR3 region has 13 residues. This sample stems from a study of a mutant IDH1 vaccine in newly diagnosed glioma. Sequenced by immunoSEQ multiplex PCR; TCRdb stores in-frame clones only, minus some. The data show 35,000 to 50,000 clones, with about 81% seen just once and around 2.4% held by the top ten. Time point in this sample: week 23, last vaccination. Every vaccination contained 300 ug of the mutant IDH1 20-mer peptide and was paired with topical imiquimod.

Here the sequenced sample was PBMCs, taken from a glioma patient whose treatment included an IDH1 peptide vaccine. This receptor was identified in a woman aged 18-29 years with glioma. Some clones in this sample may be carry-over from other donors' samples. This rearrangement joins TRBV4-3 to TRBJ2-1; D is possibly TRBD1 (5 bases). The CDR3 DNA sequence: TGCGCCAGCAGCCTGACAGAGAACAATGAGCAGTTCTTC. Its translation: CASSLTENNEQFF.